The 32 T cell receptor beta chains listed next were all sequenced from one sample in a study of shared clonotypes between healthy human individuals. Sequencing used immunoSEQ multiplex PCR; TCRdb keeps in-frame clones, though not all of them. The table has about 330,000 clones, around 67% seen once; the top ten hold over 9%. The sequencing sample was made of memory CD4+ T cells sorted from blood. Subset in this sample: CD45RA-negative fraction. These receptors all come from a man aged 25 to 45 in good health.

This clone was detected a few times. J is TRBJ2-5 and V is TRBV15; possible D gene TRBD2, 6 bases. Per germline, CDR1 LNHNV and CDR2 YYDKDF (reference sequence). V was trimmed by 5 bases and J by 4 bases, leaving 17 bases between them. The CDR3 consists of 15 residues. The DNA of the CDR3 is TGTGCCACCAGCGGGGTAGGCCTAGCGACAGAGACCCAGTACTTC. It is translated as CATSGVGLATETQYF.

This chain connects TRBV6-1 to TRBJ1-5; D gene unclear. The CDR3 consists of 12 residues. Germline V lookup: CDR1 MNHNS, CDR2 SASEGT. V was cut by 5 bases and J by 3 bases, with 5 bases left in between. The CDR3 loop reads CASSRVNQPQHF. Here the CDR3 DNA reads TGTGCCAGCAGTCGAGTCAATCAGCCCCAGCATTTT.

This clone has only a few counts. The V and J genes are TRBV5-1 and TRBJ1-4; D not resolved. V lost 6 bases to trimming and J lost 2 bases, with 11 bases between them. The CDR3 has 14 amino acids. CDR1 is SGHRS and CDR2 is YFSETQ in the germline V gene. CDR3 coding DNA: TGCGCCAGCAAACTTGGGCAGACTAATGAAAAACTGTTTTTT. Its translation: CASKLGQTNEKLFF.

This clone was seen more than once but under ten times. This chain uses TRBV7-2 with TRBJ1-3; 7 nucleotides agree with TRBD1. Looked up from germline, CDR1 is SGHTA and CDR2 is FQGNSA. The CDR3 contains 15 residues. With V trimmed by 4 bases and J by 4 bases, 7 bases remained unmatched. CDR3 in amino acids: CASSYRTGGGNTIYF. The DNA of the CDR3 is TGTGCCAGCAGCTACCGGACAGGCGGGGGAAACACCATATATTTT.

This rearrangement joins TRBV2 to TRBJ2-1; 9 bases match TRBD2. This CDR3 is 17 amino acids long. Germline V CDR1 and CDR2: SNHLY, FYNNEI. V dropped 7 bases and J dropped 1; count of bases not matched to a gene: 11. The CDR3 sequence: CASKLPAGGPSYNEQFF. CDR3 DNA: TGTGCCAGCAAACTCCCGGCGGGAGGGCCGTCCTACAATGAGCAGTTCTTC.

The chain employs TRBV5-5 and TRBJ2-5, with D uncertain. The germline CDR1 and CDR2 sequences are SGHKS and YYEKEE (reference sequence). Trimming took off 0 bases at V and 4 bases at J, with 13 bases between the two ends. The CDR3 sequence is 15 residues long. DNA of the CDR3: TGTGCCAGCAGCTTGGTCGTCAGGCCTCGAGAGACCCAGTACTTC. It is translated as CASSLVVRPRETQYF.

This clone was seen only a few times. This chain links TRBV11-3 with TRBJ2-7; TRBD2 matches 8 bases. This CDR3 contains 14 residues. Germline V gene data show CDR1 as SGHNT and CDR2 as YENEEA. V shed 5 bases, J shed 2 bases, and the junction held 5 bases outside the gene matches. CDR3 DNA sequence: TGTGCCAGCAGCCGGGGGGGATCCCCCTACGAGCAGTACTTC. Its protein product is CASSRGGSPYEQYF. The full variable domain, completed using reference TRBV11-3 and TRBJ2-7, is EAGVVQSPRYKIIEKKQPVAFWCNPISGHNTLYWYLQNLGQGPELLIRYENEEAVDDSQLPKDRFSAERLKGVDSTLKIQPAELGDSAVYLCASSRGGSPYEQYFGPGTRLTVT.

The chain couples TRBV5-8 to TRBJ2-1; 7 bases are a match to TRBD2. The germline V gene has CDR1 SGHTS and CDR2 YDEGEE. Losses at the gene ends were 7 bases for V and 5 bases for J; bases not matched to a gene: 21. CDR3 length: 18 amino acids. CDR3 bases: TGTGCCAGCCCCATCCCGCCTAGCGGATACAACGAGGACAATGAGCAGTTCTTC. This sequence encodes CASPIPPSGYNEDNEQFF.

The chain links TRBV5-4 to TRBJ1-2; D perhaps matches TRBD1 (6 bases). The CDR3 has 13 residues. Germline CDR1 and CDR2: SGHNT and YYREEE (reference sequence). Trimming removed 0 bases at V and 5 bases at J, with 8 bases between. DNA for the CDR3: TGTGCCAGCAGCTTGGAAGGGGGTTATGGCTACACCTTC. Protein product: CASSLEGGYGYTF.

The chain joins TRBV5-1 to TRBJ2-5; TRBD1 agrees at 12 bases. This CDR3 contains 16 residues. The trim removed 4 bases at V and 3 bases at J, leaving 7 bases unmatched. Germline CDR1 is SGHRS and CDR2 is YFSETQ. The CDR3 is CASSLEGTGGKETQYF. CDR3 DNA: TGCGCCAGCAGCCTGGAGGGGACAGGGGGCAAAGAGACCCAGTACTTC.

This clone was seen once. The J gene is TRBJ2-5, the V gene TRBV7-8, with TRBD1 as a possible D gene (6 bases). Germline assignment: CDR1 SGHVS and CDR2 FQNEAQ. V lost 5 bases, J lost 7 bases, and 17 bases lay in between. The CDR3 is 14 amino acids. The DNA for the CDR3 is TGTGCCAGCAGCCCAAACAGGGCCGGAGGGACCCAGTACTTC. Its translation is CASSPNRAGGTQYF.

This clone came up a few times. Distinct nucleotide sequences in the sample also encode this CDR3. The V call is TRBV7-9, the J call TRBJ2-5, with 10 bases identical to TRBD1. The V segment lost 6 bases and the J segment 3 bases; nucleotides outside the gene matches: 4. CDR1 is SEHNR, CDR2 FQNEAQ, per germline (reference sequence). The CDR3 spans 14 residues. The CDR3 here is CASRRTGGEETQYF. Here the CDR3 DNA reads TGTGCCAGCAGACGGACAGGGGGGGAAGAGACCCAGTACTTC.

The V gene is TRBV30, the J gene TRBJ2-7, with TRBD2 matching 11 bases. Looked up from germline, CDR1 is GTSNPN and CDR2 is SVGIG (reference sequence). The trim removed 4 bases at V and 2 bases at J, leaving 16 bases unmatched. The CDR3 is 18 amino acids. The CDR3, as DNA: TGTGCCTGGACAGAAATAGCGGGAGGGATAAGTAGGACCTACGAGCAGTACTTC. It yields the protein CAWTEIAGGISRTYEQYF.

The chain is built from TRBV7-2 and TRBJ2-7, with D tentatively TRBD2 (6 bases). This CDR3 has 15 residues. V dropped 4 bases and J dropped 4 bases, with 17 bases sitting between them. CDR1 SGHTA and CDR2 FQGNSA come from the germline V gene. The CDR3, as DNA: TGTGCCAGCAGCTACAGCTCGGGGGAGCAATACGAGCAGTACTTC. This encodes CASSYSSGEQYEQYF.

The chain carries TRBV6-5 and TRBJ2-3, with D uncertain. The V gene lost 5 bases and the J gene lost 5 bases, with 11 bases spanning the gap. The CDR3 sequence is 13 residues long. Germline V gene lookup returns CDR1 MNHEY and CDR2 SVGAGI. CDR3 nucleotides: TGTGCCAGCAGTGGCAGGCGGCTAGATACGCAGTATTTT. It specifies CASSGRRLDTQYF.

The V and J genes are TRBV7-5 and TRBJ2-1; the table's D call TRBD2 went unverified against the DNA. TRBV7-5 is designated a pseudogene. The CDR3 contains 17 residues. CDR3 coding DNA: TGTGCCAGAAGCTTAAACCGGGGTAAAGGGTTGTGGAATGAGCAGTTCTTC. Protein sequence: CARSLNRGKGLWNEQFF.

This chain links TRBV5-4 with TRBJ2-1, with D perhaps TRBD2 (6 bases). Trimming took off 0 bases at V and 10 bases at J, with 14 bases between the two ends. The germline V gene has CDR1 SGHNT and CDR2 YYREEE (reference sequence). This CDR3 contains 14 residues. As DNA, the CDR3 is TGTGCCAGCAGCTTGGCTCAAGTGGGGGGAGAGCAGTTCTTC. Protein: CASSLAQVGGEQFF.

As for this clone: The sample has other DNA sequences that encode this CDR3 too. CDR3 sequence: CASSLAVRETQYF. The CDR3 nucleotides are TGTGCCAGCAGCTTAGCTGTAAGAGAGACCCAGTACTTC. The V gene is TRBV7-2, the J gene TRBJ2-5, with unresolved D. Germline-derived CDR1 and CDR2 are SGHTA and FQGNSA. This CDR3 is built from 13 residues. The V and J ends lost 0 bases and 4 bases respectively, with 6 bases between them.

The V call is TRBV28, the J call TRBJ1-2; D perhaps matches TRBD1 (5 bases). The CDR3 runs to 15 residues. The V end lost 5 bases, the J end lost 5 bases, and 18 bases lay between the germline ends. CDR1 MDHEN and CDR2 SYDVKM come from the germline V gene. In DNA form, the CDR3 reads TGTGCCAGCAGTGCCCTCGATGTGGGGCTGTATGGCTACACCTTC. Translation: CASSALDVGLYGYTF.

As concerns this clone: Within the sample, other DNA sequences also encode this same CDR3. The J gene is TRBJ1-5, the V gene TRBV30; 8 bases map to TRBD1. Trimming at V came to 5 bases and at J to 2 bases, leaving 2 bases not matched to a gene. Germline V gene lookup returns CDR1 GTSNPN and CDR2 SVGIG (reference sequence). The CDR3 consists of 13 residues. CDR3 bases: TGTGCCTGGTCGACAGGGGGCAATCAGCCCCAGCATTTT. This encodes CAWSTGGNQPQHF.

This clone has more than one count but fewer than ten. The rearrangement links TRBV19 to TRBJ1-3, with D perhaps matching TRBD1 (5 bases). Germline CDR1 is LNHDA and CDR2 is SQIVND (reference sequence). V dropped 7 bases and J dropped 1 base, with 14 bases sitting between them. This CDR3 is 15 amino acids long. The CDR3 DNA sequence: TGTGCCAGTACCCCTCAACAGGTTTCTGGAAACACCATATATTTT. Its protein product is CASTPQQVSGNTIYF.

This clone came up a few times. The chain links TRBV5-1 to TRBJ1-1, with a possible D match to TRBD1 (5 bases). CDR1 SGHRS and CDR2 YFSETQ come from the germline V gene. V was pared by 0 bases and J by 5 bases, with 11 bases between. This CDR3 contains 14 residues. The CDR3 loop reads CASSLDAGKTEAFF. CDR3 coding DNA: TGCGCCAGCAGCTTGGATGCAGGGAAGACTGAAGCTTTCTTT.

V gene TRBV18 combines with J gene TRBJ1-5; perhaps TRBD1 as D (5 bases). V gave up 3 bases and J gave up 0 bases, with 9 bases separating them. CDR3 length: 15 residues. Germline CDR1 is KGHSH and CDR2 is LQKENI. The CDR3 DNA reads as TGTGCCAGCTCACCGACTGACAGTAGCAATCAGCCCCAGCATTTT. This gives the protein CASSPTDSSNQPQHF.

The chain recombines TRBV7-3 with TRBJ1-1, with TRBD1 as a possible D gene (5 bases). V shed 3 bases and J shed 3 bases, with 8 bases lying between them. This CDR3 is built from 13 residues. In germline, CDR1 is SGHTA, CDR2 FQGTGA. CDR3 sequence: CASSLQGYTEAFF. The CDR3 bases are TGTGCCAGCAGCTTGCAGGGATACACTGAAGCTTTCTTT. Together with reference TRBV7-3 and TRBJ1-1, the CDR3 gives the full variable domain: GAGVSQTPSNKVTEKGKYVELRCDPISGHTALYWYRQSLGQGPEFLIYFQGTGAADDSGLPNDRFFAVRPEGSVSTLKIQRTERGDSAVYLCASSLQGYTEAFFGQGTRLTVV.

V gene TRBV10-3 combines with J gene TRBJ2-1; 9 bases are shared with TRBD2. The germline CDR1 and CDR2 sequences are ENHRY and SYGVKD. The CDR3 is made up of 19 amino acids. The V segment lost 0 bases and the J segment 2 bases; nucleotides outside the gene matches: 11. The CDR3 DNA reads TGTGCCATCAGTGAGTCAGGGATAGCGGGAGCTCGCACCTACAATGAGCAGTTCTTC. Protein sequence: CAISESGIAGARTYNEQFF.

The V gene is TRBV6-1, the J gene TRBJ2-7; D could derive from TRBD1 or TRBD2 (5 bases each). Trimming removed 11 bases from V and 3 bases from J, with 17 bases in between. The CDR3 runs to 13 residues. The germline CDR1 and CDR2 sequences are MNHNS and SASEGT. CDR3 nucleotide sequence: TGTGCCGTCCGGGACGACAGACTCTACGAGCAGTACTTC. Translated: CAVRDDRLYEQYF.

The chain combines TRBV5-1 with TRBJ1-2; the match to TRBD1 covers 8 bases. This CDR3 contains 17 residues. CDR1 SGHRS and CDR2 YFSETQ come from the germline V gene. Unmatched junction bases numbered 13, after V lost 2 bases and J lost 4 bases. The CDR3 nucleotides read TGCGCCAGCAGCTTCCTACCTATCATTACAGGGGGCTATGGCTACACCTTC. As protein: CASSFLPIITGGYGYTF.

This chain connects TRBV18 to TRBJ1-5, with D unclear. The germline gives CDR1 KGHSH, CDR2 LQKENI. V was shortened by 6 bases and J by 4 bases, with 10 bases between the two germline ends. This CDR3 spans 13 amino acids. The CDR3 sequence is CASSQQINQPQHF. CDR3 nucleotides: TGTGCCAGCTCCCAACAGATAAATCAGCCCCAGCATTTT.

The CDR3 loop reads CASSTTAGANVLTF. CDR3 coding DNA: TGCGCCAGCTCCACCACAGCTGGGGCCAACGTCCTGACTTTC. The chain has TRBV5-1 and TRBJ2-6; no firm D call. V was shortened by 7 bases and J by 2 bases, with 10 bases between the two germline ends. The CDR3 sequence is 14 residues long. Germline CDR1 and CDR2: SGHRS and YFSETQ.

J is TRBJ2-7 and V is TRBV5-1; either TRBD1 or TRBD2 may supply D (5 bases each). V was pared by 4 bases and J by 2 bases, with 22 bases between. In germline, CDR1 is SGHRS, CDR2 YFSETQ. CDR3 length equals 17 residues. In nucleotides, the CDR3 is TGCGCCAGCAGCCAAAACCCGGGACCGACGACGACCTACGAGCAGTACTTC. Amino acid sequence: CASSQNPGPTTTYEQYF.

This rearrangement joins TRBV29-1 to TRBJ2-1; 13 nucleotides line up with TRBD2. The CDR3 length is 11 residues. Per germline, CDR1 SQVTM and CDR2 ANQGSEA. V was clipped by 6 bases and J by 15 bases; unmatched bases: 5. CDR3 DNA: TGCAGCGTGGGGACTAGCGGGATGTGGTTCTTC. It yields the protein CSVGTSGMWFF.

Only a few counts were recorded for this clone. This chain links TRBV29-1 with TRBJ1-1, with TRBD1 as a possible D gene (6 bases). CDR1 and CDR2 (germline): SQVTM, ANQGSEA. CDR3 length: 12 residues. V lost 7 bases, J lost 6 bases, and 15 bases lay in between. The CDR3 region is CSALTGKPEAFF. CDR3 DNA sequence: TGCAGCGCCCTAACAGGGAAGCCTGAAGCTTTCTTT.